The next 15 T cell receptor beta chains were all read from a single sample in a study of T cells expressing NK-cell markers. Following a re-call of the 5' RACE reads, TCRdb has one entry per CDR3 protein and lacks DNA. The listing records 500,000 to 700,000 distinct CDR3 sequences. Sequencing was carried out using blood T cells: a sorted CD56 or NKG2C T cell subset, CD4+ or CD8+ T cells, or bulk PBMC T cells (not recorded which). These receptors were obtained from a man between 18 and 35 years old in good health.

The rearrangement links TRBV4-1 to TRBJ2-2; there is no DNA to check the TCRdb D call of TRBD1. The CDR3 has 14 amino acids. The germline gives CDR1 MGHRA, CDR2 YSYEKL. The CDR3 here is CASSRTGGTGELFF.

The chain couples TRBV27 to TRBJ2-5; TCRdb lists TRBD2, though no DNA is available to test this call. The length of the CDR3 is 14 residues. From germline, CDR1 is MNHEY and CDR2 SMNVEV (reference sequence). The CDR3 sequence is CASTDQGGTETQYF.

V usage is TRBV5-1 and J usage is TRBJ2-5; TCRdb lists TRBD2, though no DNA is available to test this call. Per the germline V gene, CDR1 is SGHRS and CDR2 is YFSETQ. The CDR3 runs to 18 residues. This CDR3 is CASSLPTLAGLGQETQYF.

The chain carries TRBV12-3 or TRBV12-4 and TRBJ1-5; TCRdb selects TRBD1, and the lack of DNA leaves this call unchecked. The CDR3 runs 15 residues. Here the CDR3 reads CASSRSGGRNQPQHF.

CDR3 sequence: CASSLVSEGTTEAFF. The chain links TRBV12-3 or TRBV12-4 to TRBJ1-1. This CDR3 is 15 amino acids long.

The chain is built from TRBV27 and TRBJ2-6. Germline V CDR1 and CDR2: MNHEY, SMNVEV (reference sequence). CDR3 length: 17 residues. The CDR3 protein is CASSLWLQGTGANVLTF.

The CDR3 protein is CASAFPGGDEQYF. The chain links TRBV6-2 or TRBV6-3 to TRBJ2-7; TCRdb outputs TRBD2, but without DNA this stays unchecked. This CDR3 is built from 13 residues. The germline gives CDR1 MNHEY, CDR2 SVGEGT.

V is TRBV12-3 or TRBV12-4 and J is TRBJ1-5; the TRBD1 assignment by TCRdb is unverifiable without DNA. The length of the CDR3 is 15 residues. The CDR3: CASSLAQGFDQPQHF.

The chain carries TRBV20-1 and TRBJ2-1; absent DNA, TCRdb's TRBD1 call cannot be checked. Germline values: CDR1 DFQATT, CDR2 SNEGSKA (reference sequence). The CDR3 spans 17 residues. The CDR3 protein is CSARAPRRGGEYNEQFF.

This rearrangement joins TRBV6-1 to TRBJ2-2; the TRBD2 assignment by TCRdb is unverifiable without DNA. The CDR3 totals 15 residues. In germline, CDR1 is MNHNS, CDR2 SASEGT. The CDR3 region is CASRASWADTGELFF.

This chain connects TRBV12-3 or TRBV12-4 to TRBJ1-4. The CDR3 sequence is 14 residues long. Here the CDR3 reads CASSLATRREKLFF.

V is TRBV5-1 and J is TRBJ2-3; TCRdb selects TRBD1, and the lack of DNA leaves this call unchecked. Germline CDR1 and CDR2: SGHRS and YFSETQ. This CDR3 is built from 15 residues. This chain's CDR3 is CASATGIARTDTQYF.

The rearrangement uses TRBV12-3 or TRBV12-4 and TRBJ2-5; checking the TCRdb D call of TRBD1 is not possible without DNA. This CDR3 has 14 residues. The chain's CDR3 is CASGGPGREETQYF.

The J gene is TRBJ2-3, the V gene TRBV20-1; TCRdb proposes TRBD1, but this gene call is untestable without DNA. The CDR3 consists of 13 residues. The V gene's germline CDR1 is DFQATT and CDR2 SNEGSKA (reference sequence). This CDR3 reads CSPGQGSDGTQYF.

The V call is TRBV20-1, the J call TRBJ2-7; TCRdb selects TRBD1, and the lack of DNA leaves this call unchecked. From germline, CDR1 is DFQATT and CDR2 SNEGSKA (reference sequence). CDR3 length: 16 residues. The CDR3 sequence: CSAEGGGTGGISEQYF.